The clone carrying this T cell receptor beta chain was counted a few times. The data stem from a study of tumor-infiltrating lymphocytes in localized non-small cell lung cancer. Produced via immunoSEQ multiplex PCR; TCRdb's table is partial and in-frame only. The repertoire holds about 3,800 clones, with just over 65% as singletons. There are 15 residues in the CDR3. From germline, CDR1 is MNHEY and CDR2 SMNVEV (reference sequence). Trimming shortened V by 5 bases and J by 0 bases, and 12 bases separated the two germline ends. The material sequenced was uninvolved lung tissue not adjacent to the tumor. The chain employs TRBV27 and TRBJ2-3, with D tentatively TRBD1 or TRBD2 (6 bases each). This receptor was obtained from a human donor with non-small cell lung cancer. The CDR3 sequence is CASSLRGQSTDTQYF. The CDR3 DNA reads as TGTGCCAGCAGTCTACGGGGGCAAAGCACAGATACGCAGTATTTT.